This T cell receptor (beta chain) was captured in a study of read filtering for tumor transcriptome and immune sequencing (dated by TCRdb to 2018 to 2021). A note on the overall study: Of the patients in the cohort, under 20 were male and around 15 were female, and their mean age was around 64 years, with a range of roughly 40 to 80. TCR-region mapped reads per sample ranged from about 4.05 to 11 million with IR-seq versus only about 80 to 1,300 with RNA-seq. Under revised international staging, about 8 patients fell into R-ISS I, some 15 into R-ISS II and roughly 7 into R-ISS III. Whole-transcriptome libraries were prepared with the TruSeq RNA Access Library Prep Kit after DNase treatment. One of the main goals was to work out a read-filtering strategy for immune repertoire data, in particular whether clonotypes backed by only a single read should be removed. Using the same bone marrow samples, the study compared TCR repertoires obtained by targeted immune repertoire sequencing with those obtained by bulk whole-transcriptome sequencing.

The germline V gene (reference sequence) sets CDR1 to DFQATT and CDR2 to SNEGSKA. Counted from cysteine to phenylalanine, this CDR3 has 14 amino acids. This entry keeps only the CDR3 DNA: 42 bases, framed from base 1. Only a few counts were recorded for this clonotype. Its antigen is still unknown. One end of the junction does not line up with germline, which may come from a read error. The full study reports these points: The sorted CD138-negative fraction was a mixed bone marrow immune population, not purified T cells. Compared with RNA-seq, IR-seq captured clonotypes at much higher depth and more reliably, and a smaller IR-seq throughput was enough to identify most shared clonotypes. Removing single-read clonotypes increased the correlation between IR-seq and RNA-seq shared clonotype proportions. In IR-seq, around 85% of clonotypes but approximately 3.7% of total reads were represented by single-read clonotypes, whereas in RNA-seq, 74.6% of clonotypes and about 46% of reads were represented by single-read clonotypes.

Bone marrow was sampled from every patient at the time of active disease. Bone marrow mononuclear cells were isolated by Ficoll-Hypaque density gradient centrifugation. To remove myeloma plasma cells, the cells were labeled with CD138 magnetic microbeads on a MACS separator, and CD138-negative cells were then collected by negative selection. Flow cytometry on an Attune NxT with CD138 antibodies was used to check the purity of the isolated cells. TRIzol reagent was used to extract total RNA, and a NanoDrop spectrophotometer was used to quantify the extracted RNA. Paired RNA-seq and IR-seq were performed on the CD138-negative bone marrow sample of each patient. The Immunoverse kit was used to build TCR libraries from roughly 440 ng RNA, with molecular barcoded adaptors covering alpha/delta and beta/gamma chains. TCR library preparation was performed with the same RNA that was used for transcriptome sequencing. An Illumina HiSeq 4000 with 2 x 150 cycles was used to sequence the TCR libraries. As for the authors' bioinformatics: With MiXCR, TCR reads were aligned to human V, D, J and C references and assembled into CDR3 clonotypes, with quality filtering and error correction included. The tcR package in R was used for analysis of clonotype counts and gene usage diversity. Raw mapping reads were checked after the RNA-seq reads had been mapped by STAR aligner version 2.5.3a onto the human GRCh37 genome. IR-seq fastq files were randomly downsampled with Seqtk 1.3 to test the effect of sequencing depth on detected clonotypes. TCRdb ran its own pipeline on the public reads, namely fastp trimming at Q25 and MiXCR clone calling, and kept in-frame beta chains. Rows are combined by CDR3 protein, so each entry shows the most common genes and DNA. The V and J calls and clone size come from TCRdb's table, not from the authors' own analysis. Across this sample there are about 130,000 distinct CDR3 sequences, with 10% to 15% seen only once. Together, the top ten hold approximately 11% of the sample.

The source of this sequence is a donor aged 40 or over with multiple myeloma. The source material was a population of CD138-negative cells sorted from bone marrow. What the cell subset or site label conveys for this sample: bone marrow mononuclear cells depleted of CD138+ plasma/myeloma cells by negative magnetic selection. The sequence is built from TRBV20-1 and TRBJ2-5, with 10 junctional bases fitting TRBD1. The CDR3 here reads CSGWDRGRQGTQYF. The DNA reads TGCAGCGGCTGGGACAGGGGCCGCCAAGGGACCCAGTACTTC.